This section outlines one T cell receptor (beta chain) sequence together with its context. A multiplex PCR was run with 60 Vbeta primers and 13 Jbeta primers. Libraries were prepared by immunoSEQ multiplex PCR; TCRdb keeps only in-frame clonotypes and omits some of them. The data contain about 120,000 clones, 65% to 85% of them singletons. CDR1 is SGHTA and CDR2 is FQGNSA in the germline V gene. V lost 3 bases and J lost 2, with 2 bases in between. The CDR3 consists of 11 residues. This entry comes from a study of cytomegalovirus exposure and HLA in healthy donors. The sample consisted of PBMCs. The origin of this receptor is a man aged 50 to 59 in good health and CMV-seronegative. V and J are TRBV7-2 and TRBJ2-7; D call uncertain. The CDR3 protein is CASSFTYEQYF. The CDR3 DNA reads as TGTGCCAGCAGCTTCACCTACGAGCAGTACTTC.